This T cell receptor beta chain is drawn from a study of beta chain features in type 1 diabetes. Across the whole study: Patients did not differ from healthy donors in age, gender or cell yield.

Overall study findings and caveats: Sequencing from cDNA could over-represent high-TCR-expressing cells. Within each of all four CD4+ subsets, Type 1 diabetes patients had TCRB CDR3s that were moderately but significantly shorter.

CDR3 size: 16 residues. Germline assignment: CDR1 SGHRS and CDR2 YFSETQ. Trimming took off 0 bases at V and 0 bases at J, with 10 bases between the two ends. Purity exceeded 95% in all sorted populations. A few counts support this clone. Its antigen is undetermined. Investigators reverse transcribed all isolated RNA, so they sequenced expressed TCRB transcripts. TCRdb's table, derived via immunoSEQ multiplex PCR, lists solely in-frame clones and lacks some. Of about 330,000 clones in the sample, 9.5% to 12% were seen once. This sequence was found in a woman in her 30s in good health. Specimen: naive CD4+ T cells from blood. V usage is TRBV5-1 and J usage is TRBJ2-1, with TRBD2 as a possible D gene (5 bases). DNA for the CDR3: TGCGCCAGCAGCTTGGCCCTGACTACCTCCTACAATGAGCAGTTCTTC. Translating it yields CASSLALTTSYNEQFF.